This is a list of T cell receptor beta chains from one sample in a study of T cells after posttransplantation cyclophosphamide. Produced via immunoSEQ multiplex PCR; TCRdb's table is partial and in-frame only. The table has around 9,000 clones, over 95% seen once. Sample: naive CD8+ T cells sorted from PBMCs. The source of these receptors is a middle-aged man in good health, CMV-negative, and a related stem cell transplant donor. Each CDR3 is given with its conserved first and last residue. The D gene is left open where the match is weak. Clone size is not always given. Where it is, it says once, few, many or a class for expanded clones.

TRBV6-6	once	TRBJ1-1	.	TGTGCCAGCAGTTATGGGCAGTTGAACACTGAAGCTTTCTTT	CASSYGQLNTEAFF
TRBV7-9	.	TRBJ2-1	TRBD1	TGTGCCAGCAGCTTAATGACAGGGGAGGACAATGAGCAGTTCTTC	CASSLMTGEDNEQFF
TRBV13	.	TRBJ2-2	TRBD2	TGTGCCAGCAGCCCCTGGACTAGCGGGGGGGGGAACACCGGGGAGCTGTTTTTT	CASSPWTSGGGNTGELFF
TRBV2	.	TRBJ1-2	.	TGTGCCAGCAGTCCGCCATCCTCAGGGCCCTATGGCTACACCTTC	CASSPPSSGPYGYTF
TRBV27	.	TRBJ2-2	.	TGTGCCAGCAGTTTTCCTAGCGACCTACACGCCGGGGAGCTGTTTTTT	CASSFPSDLHAGELFF
TRBV29-1	.	TRBJ2-7	.	TGCAGCGTTGAGGGGGGCAGGGGGGCGCCCTACGAGCAGTACTTC	CSVEGGRGAPYEQYF
TRBV2	.	TRBJ2-3	.	TGTGCCAGAGAACTAACCCCGGGGTTGTATTTT	CARELTPGLYF
TRBV9	.	TRBJ2-1	.	TGTGCCAGCAGCGTCACAGGGTTGAACTACAATGAGCAGTTCTTC	CASSVTGLNYNEQFF
TRBV11-2	once	TRBJ2-3	.	TGTGCCAGCAGCTTCACTCCCTCGGAGGAACGGACCTCGACAGATACGCAGTATTTT	CASSFTPSEERTSTDTQYF
TRBV16	.	TRBJ2-1	TRBD2	TGTGCCAGCAGCCTCTCGCCTAGCGGGAGGGCCAATGAGCAGTTCTTC	CASSLSPSGRANEQFF